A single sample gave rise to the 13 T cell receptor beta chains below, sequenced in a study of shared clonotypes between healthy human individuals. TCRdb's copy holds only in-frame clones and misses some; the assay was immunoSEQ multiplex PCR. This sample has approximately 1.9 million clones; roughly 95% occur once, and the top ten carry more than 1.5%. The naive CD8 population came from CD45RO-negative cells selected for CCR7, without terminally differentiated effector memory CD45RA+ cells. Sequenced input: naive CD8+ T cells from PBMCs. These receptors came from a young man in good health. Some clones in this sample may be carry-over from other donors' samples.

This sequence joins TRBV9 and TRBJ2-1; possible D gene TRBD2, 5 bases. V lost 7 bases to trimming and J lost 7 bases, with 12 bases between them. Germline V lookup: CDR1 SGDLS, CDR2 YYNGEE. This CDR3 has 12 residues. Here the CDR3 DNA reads TGTGCCAGCGACCGGACTGGAAATGAGCAGTTCTTC. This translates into CASDRTGNEQFF. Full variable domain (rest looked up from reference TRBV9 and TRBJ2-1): DSGVTQTPKHLITATGQRVTLRCSPRSGDLSVYWYQQSLDQGLQFLIQYYNGEERAKGNILERFSAQQFPDLHSELNLSSLELGDSALYFCASDRTGNEQFFGPGTRLTVL.

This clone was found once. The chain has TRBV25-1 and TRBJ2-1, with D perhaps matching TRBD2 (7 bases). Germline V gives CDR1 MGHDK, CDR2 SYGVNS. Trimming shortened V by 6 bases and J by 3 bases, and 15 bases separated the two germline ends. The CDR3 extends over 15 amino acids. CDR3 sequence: CASRRGGGIYNEQFF. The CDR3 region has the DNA TGTGCCAGCAGGCGGGGAGGGGGGATCTACAATGAGCAGTTCTTC.

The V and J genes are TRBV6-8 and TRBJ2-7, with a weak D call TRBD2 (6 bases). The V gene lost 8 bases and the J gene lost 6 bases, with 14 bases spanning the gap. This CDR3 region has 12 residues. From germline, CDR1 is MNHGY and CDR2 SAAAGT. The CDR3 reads CASGPGGAEQYF. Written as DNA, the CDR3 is TGTGCCAGCGGCCCAGGAGGGGCCGAGCAGTACTTC.

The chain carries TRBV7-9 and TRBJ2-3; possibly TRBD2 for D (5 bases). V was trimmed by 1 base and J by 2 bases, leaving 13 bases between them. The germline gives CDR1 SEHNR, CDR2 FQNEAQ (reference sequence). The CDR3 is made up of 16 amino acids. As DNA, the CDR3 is TGTGCCAGCAGCTTAGAGATAGCGAACCCCACAGATACGCAGTATTTT. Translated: CASSLEIANPTDTQYF.

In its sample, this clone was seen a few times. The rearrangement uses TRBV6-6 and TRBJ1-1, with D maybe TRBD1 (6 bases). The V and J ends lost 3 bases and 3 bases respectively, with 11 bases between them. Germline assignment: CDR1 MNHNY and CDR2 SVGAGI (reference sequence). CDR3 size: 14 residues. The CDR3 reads CASSYLDSYTEAFF. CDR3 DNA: TGTGCCAGCAGTTATCTGGACAGCTACACTGAAGCTTTCTTT.

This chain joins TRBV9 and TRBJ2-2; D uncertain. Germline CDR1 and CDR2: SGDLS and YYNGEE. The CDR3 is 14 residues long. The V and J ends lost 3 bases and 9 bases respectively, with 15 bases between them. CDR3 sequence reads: CASSARQLPRELFF. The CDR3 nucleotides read TGTGCCAGCAGCGCCAGACAACTTCCAAGGGAGCTGTTTTTT.

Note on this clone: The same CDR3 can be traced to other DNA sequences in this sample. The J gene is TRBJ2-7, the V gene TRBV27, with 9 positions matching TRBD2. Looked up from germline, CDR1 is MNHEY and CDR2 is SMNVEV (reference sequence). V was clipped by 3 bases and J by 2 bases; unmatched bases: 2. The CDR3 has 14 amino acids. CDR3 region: CASSLAGGPYEQYF. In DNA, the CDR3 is TGTGCCAGCAGTTTGGCGGGAGGGCCCTACGAGCAGTACTTC.

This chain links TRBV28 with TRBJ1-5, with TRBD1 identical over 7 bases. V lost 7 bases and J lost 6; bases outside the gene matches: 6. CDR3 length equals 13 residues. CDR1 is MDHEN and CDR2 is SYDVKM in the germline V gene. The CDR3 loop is CASTLTGAQPQHF. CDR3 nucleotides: TGTGCCAGCACCCTAACAGGGGCTCAGCCCCAGCATTTT.

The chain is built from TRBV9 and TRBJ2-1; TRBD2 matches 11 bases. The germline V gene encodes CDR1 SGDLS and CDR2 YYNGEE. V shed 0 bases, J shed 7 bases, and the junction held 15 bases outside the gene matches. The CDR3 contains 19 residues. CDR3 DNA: TGTGCCAGCAGCGTAGTGGGTACTAGCGGGAGAGTACTGGGGAATGAGCAGTTCTTC. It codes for CASSVVGTSGRVLGNEQFF.

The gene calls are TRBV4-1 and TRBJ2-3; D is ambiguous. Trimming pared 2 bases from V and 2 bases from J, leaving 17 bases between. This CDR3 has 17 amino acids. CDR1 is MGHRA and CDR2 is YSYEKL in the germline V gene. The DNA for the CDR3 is TGCGCCAGCAGCCAACGGACCGGAACCCTGGTCACAGATACGCAGTATTTT. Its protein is CASSQRTGTLVTDTQYF.

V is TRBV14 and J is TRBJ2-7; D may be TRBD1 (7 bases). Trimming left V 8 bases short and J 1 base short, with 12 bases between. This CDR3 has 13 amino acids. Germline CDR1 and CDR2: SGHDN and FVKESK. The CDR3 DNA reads TGTGCCAGCTCGACAGGGAGGTCCTACGAGCAGTACTTC. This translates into CASSTGRSYEQYF.

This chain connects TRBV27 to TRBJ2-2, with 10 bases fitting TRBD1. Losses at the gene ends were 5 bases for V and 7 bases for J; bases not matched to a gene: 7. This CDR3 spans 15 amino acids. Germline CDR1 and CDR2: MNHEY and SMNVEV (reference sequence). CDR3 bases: TGTGCCAGCAGTCCTCGACAGGGGGCAGGCGGGGAGCTGTTTTTT. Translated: CASSPRQGAGGELFF.

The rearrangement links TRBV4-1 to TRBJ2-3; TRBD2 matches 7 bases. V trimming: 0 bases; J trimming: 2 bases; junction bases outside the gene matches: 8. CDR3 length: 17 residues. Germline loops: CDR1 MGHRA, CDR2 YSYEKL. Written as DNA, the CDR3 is TGCGCCAGCAGCCAAGATCACTCTAGCGGAGCCACAGATACGCAGTATTTT. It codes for CASSQDHSSGATDTQYF.